Listed below are T cell receptor beta chains from one sample, sequenced in a study of CD8+CD57+ T cells in acquired aplastic anemia. Using its own MiXCR run on the reads, TCRdb lists one record per CDR3 protein. Of more than 45,000 distinct CDR3 sequences in the sample, just over 55% were seen once. Sequencing input: sorted CD4+, CD8+, or CD8+CD57+ T cells (not recorded which) from PBMCs. Source of these receptors: a human donor with aplastic anemia. Both conserved end residues are part of each CDR3. D genes are given only for firm matches. The listing skips clone size in some rows; elsewhere it reads once, few, many or a size class.

D gene: TRBD1
clone size: NA
J gene: TRBJ2-7
V gene: TRBV5-4
CDR3 protein: CASSLAGTGGEQYF
CDR3 DNA: TGTGCCAGCAGCTTAGCGGGGACAGGGGGTGAGCAGTACTTC

D gene: NA
clone size: once
J gene: TRBJ2-7
V gene: TRBV7-2
CDR3 protein: CASSFSWSGIYEQYF
CDR3 DNA: TGTGCCAGCAGCTTTAGCTGGTCAGGGATCTACGAGCAGTACTTC

D gene: TRBD2
clone size: few
J gene: TRBJ2-7
V gene: TRBV15
CDR3 protein: CATSRQLSGSVNEQYF
CDR3 DNA: TGTGCCACCAGCAGACAACTTAGCGGGAGCGTCAACGAGCAGTACTTC

D gene: NA
clone size: NA
J gene: TRBJ2-3
V gene: TRBV20-1
CDR3 protein: CSANGGGADTQYF
CDR3 DNA: TGCAGTGCTAACGGGGGTGGTGCAGATACGCAGTATTTT

D gene: NA
clone size: NA
J gene: TRBJ1-6
V gene: TRBV7-3
CDR3 protein: CASSVGSAPLHF
CDR3 DNA: TGTGCCAGCAGTGTGGGGTCGGCACCCCTCCACTTT

D gene: NA
clone size: NA
J gene: TRBJ2-1
V gene: TRBV4-1
CDR3 protein: CASSPDLGFSSYNEQFF
CDR3 DNA: TGCGCCAGCAGCCCTGATTTGGGCTTTAGCTCCTACAATGAGCAGTTCTTC

D gene: NA
clone size: NA
J gene: TRBJ2-6
V gene: TRBV6-1
CDR3 protein: CASGIGDSGANVLTF
CDR3 DNA: TGTGCCAGCGGTATAGGGGACTCTGGGGCCAACGTCCTGACTTTC

D gene: NA
clone size: NA
J gene: TRBJ1-5
V gene: TRBV25-1
CDR3 protein: CASSSHEQQPQHF
CDR3 DNA: TGTGCCAGCAGTTCCCACGAACAGCAGCCCCAGCATTTT

D gene: NA
clone size: many
J gene: TRBJ1-1
V gene: TRBV5-6
CDR3 protein: CASSFGTMDTEAFF
CDR3 DNA: TGTGCCAGCAGCTTTGGGACAATGGATACTGAAGCTTTCTTT

D gene: NA
clone size: NA
J gene: TRBJ2-4
V gene: TRBV10-2
CDR3 protein: CASLPSGLAKNIQYF
CDR3 DNA: TGCGCCAGCCTCCCTTCGGGGTTGGCCAAAAACATTCAGTACTTC

D gene: TRBD2
clone size: NA
J gene: TRBJ2-5
V gene: TRBV2
CDR3 protein: CAVRGGLAGQETQYF
CDR3 DNA: TGTGCAGTAAGAGGTGGACTAGCGGGGCAAGAGACCCAGTACTTC

D gene: TRBD1
clone size: NA
J gene: TRBJ2-1
V gene: TRBV11-2
CDR3 protein: CASSGGTGKNNEQFF
CDR3 DNA: TGTGCCAGTTCTGGAGGGACAGGGAAGAACAATGAGCAGTTCTTC

D gene: NA
clone size: NA
J gene: TRBJ2-3
V gene: TRBV15
CDR3 protein: CASSPVSTDTQYF
CDR3 DNA: TGTGCCAGCAGCCCTGTAAGCACAGATACGCAGTATTTT

D gene: NA
clone size: NA
J gene: TRBJ2-7
V gene: TRBV29-1
CDR3 protein: CSVEEEGSYEQYF
CDR3 DNA: TGCAGCGTTGAGGAAGAGGGATCCTACGAGCAGTACTTC

D gene: NA
clone size: once
J gene: TRBJ2-2
V gene: TRBV11-2
CDR3 protein: CASLGGRMFF
CDR3 DNA: TGTGCCAGCCTCGGGGGTAGAATGTTTTTT

D gene: NA
clone size: NA
J gene: TRBJ1-5
V gene: TRBV7-8
CDR3 protein: CASSPKARAVSNQPQHF
CDR3 DNA: TGTGCCAGCAGCCCCAAAGCGAGGGCAGTTAGCAATCAGCCCCAGCATTTT

D gene: NA
clone size: many
J gene: TRBJ1-4
V gene: TRBV6-6
CDR3 protein: CASSYSRRGATNEKLFF
CDR3 DNA: TGTGCCAGCAGTTACTCGAGACGTGGGGCAACTAATGAAAAACTGTTTTTT

D gene: TRBD2
clone size: NA
J gene: TRBJ2-3
V gene: TRBV11-1
CDR3 protein: CASSGQAGGASDTQYF
CDR3 DNA: TGTGCCAGCAGCGGACAGGCGGGGGGGGCCTCAGATACGCAGTATTTT

D gene: TRBD1
clone size: NA
J gene: TRBJ2-7
V gene: TRBV7-9
CDR3 protein: CASSSGTGTYEQYF
CDR3 DNA: TGTGCCAGCAGTTCCGGGACAGGGACCTACGAGCAGTACTTC

D gene: NA
clone size: many
J gene: TRBJ1-2
V gene: TRBV6-1
CDR3 protein: CASSAQIYGYTF
CDR3 DNA: TGTGCCAGCAGTGCACAGATCTATGGCTACACCTTC

D gene: TRBD1
clone size: NA
J gene: TRBJ1-4
V gene: TRBV25-1
CDR3 protein: CASSDLTGRNEKLFF
CDR3 DNA: TGTGCCAGCAGTGATTTGACAGGGCGTAATGAAAAACTGTTTTTT

D gene: NA
clone size: NA
J gene: TRBJ1-3
V gene: TRBV7-9
CDR3 protein: CASGRLLGNTIYF
CDR3 DNA: TGTGCCAGCGGTCGGCTACTTGGAAACACCATATATTTT

D gene: NA
clone size: hyperexpanded
J gene: TRBJ1-1
V gene: TRBV7-2
CDR3 protein: CASSRIGGTEAFF
CDR3 DNA: TGTGCCAGCAGCCGCATAGGGGGCACTGAAGCTTTCTTT

D gene: NA
clone size: many
J gene: TRBJ1-1
V gene: TRBV9
CDR3 protein: CASSVDWNTEAFF
CDR3 DNA: TGTGCCAGCAGCGTAGACTGGAACACTGAAGCTTTCTTT

D gene: NA
clone size: NA
J gene: TRBJ2-1
V gene: TRBV5-5
CDR3 protein: CASSAQFLYNEQFF
CDR3 DNA: TGTGCCAGCAGCGCGCAATTCCTTTACAATGAGCAGTTCTTC

D gene: TRBD2
clone size: NA
J gene: TRBJ2-1
V gene: TRBV2
CDR3 protein: CASSELAGKGEQFF
CDR3 DNA: TGTGCCAGCAGTGAACTAGCGGGGAAAGGTGAGCAGTTCTTC